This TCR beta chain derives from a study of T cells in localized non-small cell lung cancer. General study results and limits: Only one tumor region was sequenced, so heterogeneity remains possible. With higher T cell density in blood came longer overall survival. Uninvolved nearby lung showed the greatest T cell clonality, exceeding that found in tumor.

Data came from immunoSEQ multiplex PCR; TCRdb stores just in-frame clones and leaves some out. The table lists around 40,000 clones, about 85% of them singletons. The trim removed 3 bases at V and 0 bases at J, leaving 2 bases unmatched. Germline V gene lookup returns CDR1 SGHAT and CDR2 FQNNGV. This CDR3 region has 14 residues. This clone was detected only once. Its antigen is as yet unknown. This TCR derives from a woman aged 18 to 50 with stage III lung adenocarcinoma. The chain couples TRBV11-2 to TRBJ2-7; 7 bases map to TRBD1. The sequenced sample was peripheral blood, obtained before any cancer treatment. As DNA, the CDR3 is TGTGCCAGCAGCTTGGGACAGATCTCCTACGAGCAGTACTTC. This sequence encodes CASSLGQISYEQYF. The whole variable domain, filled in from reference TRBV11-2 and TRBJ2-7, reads EAGVAQSPRYKIIEKRQSVAFWCNPISGHATLYWYQQILGQGPKLLIQFQNNGVVDDSQLPKDRFSAERLKGVDSTLKIQPAKLEDSAVYLCASSLGQISYEQYFGPGTRLTVT.